This TCR beta chain emerged from a study of regulatory T cells in long-lasting Graves disease. Study-wide points: Under persistent disease, TRBV28, TRBJ1-2 and TRBJ2-5 were used preferentially. Possibly, accuracy suffered from the small sample size.

The V gene end was trimmed by 4 bases and the J gene end by 2 bases; junction bases not matched to a gene: 5. The germline CDR1 and CDR2 sequences are SGHRS and YFSETQ. This CDR3 comprises 15 residues. As for time point: newly diagnosed GD, antithyroid drugs for less than 3 months. Making the TCR library involved RNA that had been extracted from PBMCs. Building of the TCR beta libraries involved iRepertoire HTBI primers and Arm-PCR of CDR3 regions. Original analysis: Overall, samples carried approximately 60 TRBV and more than 13 TRBJ segments. TCRdb re-analysed the multiplex PCR reads in MiXCR, keeping a single row per CDR3 protein. What appears here as the V and J calls and clone size reflects TCRdb's work, not the paper's. The table has about 240,000 distinct CDR3 sequences, roughly a fifth seen once; the top ten hold about 15%. In this sample, this clonotype turned up many times. Its target is unknown.

The V call is TRBV5-1, the J call TRBJ2-1; 8 positions agree with TRBD1. The sequence was obtained from a female donor with Graves disease. Sample: peripheral blood mononuclear cells (PBMCs), taken at new diagnosis, from a patient treated with antithyroid drugs. In nucleotides, the CDR3 is TGCGCCAGCAGCCCTGGACAGGGCGCCTACAATGAGCAGTTCTTC. Residues: CASSPGQGAYNEQFF.